The 18 T cell receptor beta chains reported below all come from one sample, sequenced in a study of blood T cells in healthy people across ages. The use of a sample-barcoded 5' primer and a J-beta primer mix characterized a second PCR of about 7 to 12 cycles. MiXCR was run by TCRdb on the 5' RACE reads, yielding one entry per CDR3 protein. The repertoire holds 1.5 million to 2 million distinct CDR3 sequences, approximately 30% seen once, with less than 9.5% in the top ten. The material sequenced was blood. These receptors were taken from a woman aged 25 to 39 in good health.

As concerns this clonotype: One end of the junction is discordant with germline, which a read error may explain. The chain couples TRBV28 to TRBJ1-2; 8 nucleotides match TRBD1. CDR1 and CDR2 (germline): MDHEN, SYDVKM. The CDR3 contains 14 residues. In nucleotides, the CDR3 is TGTACCAGCAGTCTTATGACAGGGGAAGGGGGCTACACCTTC. Amino acid sequence: CTSSLMTGEGGYTF.

With regard to this clonotype: Being one base from a much bigger clone, this may be a read error. The V gene is TRBV10-3, the J gene TRBJ1-5; D not resolved. Deletions cut 0 bases from V and 7 bases from J, with 13 bases between. This CDR3 region has 15 residues. Germline loops: CDR1 ENHRY, CDR2 SYGVKD. DNA of the CDR3: TGTGCCATCAGTGAGTCGGAAGGTTTAAGGCAGCCCCAGCATTTT. It translates to CAISESEGLRQPQHF.

This chain uses TRBV13 with TRBJ2-7; D perhaps matches TRBD1 (6 bases). The CDR3 spans 15 residues. In germline, CDR1 is PRHDT, CDR2 FYEKMQ (reference sequence). Trimming removed 5 bases from V and 1 base from J, with 15 bases in between. The DNA of the CDR3 is TGTGCCAGCAGCGCGGCCCAGCAGGGGTCCTACGAGCAGTACTTC. It translates to CASSAAQQGSYEQYF.

The chain couples TRBV29-1 to TRBJ1-2, with TRBD1 as a possible D gene (6 bases). The germline CDR1 and CDR2 sequences are SQVTM and ANQGSEA. V lost 3 bases and J 4 bases, leaving 18 bases between the germline ends. This CDR3 is built from 15 residues. The CDR3 spells CSVEGARGRPYGYTF. The CDR3 DNA is TGCAGCGTTGAGGGGGCCAGGGGTCGCCCCTATGGCTACACCTTC.

This clonotype was seen repeatedly, ten times or more. The chain couples TRBV7-2 to TRBJ2-5, with 7 bases aligning to TRBD2. The V gene's germline CDR1 is SGHTA and CDR2 FQGNSA. The trim removed 5 bases at V and 4 bases at J, leaving 13 bases unmatched. The CDR3 sequence is 16 residues long. The CDR3 sequence is CASSLRLGGGLETQYF. The CDR3, as DNA: TGTGCCAGCAGCCTAAGACTTGGCGGGGGTTTAGAGACCCAGTACTTC.

About this clonotype itself: This may stem from a read error, because a much larger clone lies one nucleotide away. J is TRBJ1-2 and V is TRBV29-1; 8 bases line up with TRBD1. This CDR3 region has 11 residues. CDR1 and CDR2 (germline): SQVTM, ANQGSEA. The CDR3 coding sequence is TGCAGCTCGGACAGGGACTATGGCGACACCTTC. The encoded protein is CSSDRDYGDTF.

Only a few counts were recorded for this clonotype. The gene calls are TRBV18 and TRBJ1-4; D unresolved. The CDR3 extends over 16 amino acids. The germline V gene encodes CDR1 KGHSH and CDR2 LQKENI. The V gene lost 2 bases and the J gene lost 5 bases, with 15 bases spanning the gap. The CDR3 spells CASSPNGGGPNEKLFF. The CDR3 coding sequence is TGTGCCAGCTCACCAAACGGCGGAGGGCCCAATGAAAAACTGTTTTTT.

This clonotype was recorded a few times. The J gene is TRBJ2-1, the V gene TRBV20-1; D possibly corresponds to TRBD2 (6 bases). With the DNA end fitting TRBJ2-7 better, the J assignment may be wrong. Germline V lookup: CDR1 DFQATT, CDR2 SNEGSKA (reference sequence). This CDR3 contains 15 residues. As DNA, the CDR3 is TGCAGTGCGCTTGCTGGGCGACTAGTGGGCAACGAGCAGTACTTC. Translation gives CSALAGRLVGNEQYF.

The table lists this clonotype with many counts. The rearrangement links TRBV12-3 or TRBV12-4 to TRBJ2-1; 10 bases match TRBD2. V shed 4 bases and J 2 bases; nucleotides not matched to a gene: 5. This CDR3 comprises 16 residues. CDR3 bases: TGTGCCAGCAGTTCAGCTAGCGGGAGCCCCTACAATGAGCAGTTCTTC. Translation gives CASSSASGSPYNEQFF.

This clonotype was seen only a few times. The chain combines TRBV12-3 or TRBV12-4 with TRBJ1-2; D not certain. V gave up 6 bases and J gave up 8 bases, with 10 bases separating them. The CDR3 is 11 residues long. As DNA, the CDR3 is TGTGCCAGCAGCCCCCCGTTCGGCTACACCTTC. Translating gives CASSPPFGYTF.

This clonotype was observed a handful of times. V usage is TRBV2 and J usage is TRBJ2-7, with D hard to call. The germline V gene encodes CDR1 SNHLY and CDR2 FYNNEI. This CDR3 is built from 11 residues. V was trimmed by 6 bases and J by 6 bases, leaving 9 bases between them. The DNA of the CDR3 is TGTGCCAGCAGAGTAGCAGGCGAGCAGTACTTC. Translation: CASRVAGEQYF.

This clonotype was counted a few times. A clone one base away is much larger, so this may be a read error. The chain combines TRBV5-5 with TRBJ1-2; maybe TRBD1 (6 bases). The CDR3 consists of 12 residues. CDR1 SGHKS and CDR2 YYEKEE come from the germline V gene (reference sequence). The CDR3 is CASSLDRAGHTF. The CDR3 DNA follows: TGTGCCAGCAGCTTGGACAGGGCTGGCCACACCTTC.

The J gene is TRBJ1-1, the V gene TRBV6-1; 11 nucleotides line up with TRBD1. Unmatched junction bases numbered 10, after V lost 7 bases and J lost 3 bases. Per the germline V gene, CDR1 is MNHNS and CDR2 is SASEGT. The CDR3 is 16 amino acids. The CDR3 DNA reads TGTGCCAGCATTTTTGGACAGGGGGCAAGGTACACTGAAGCTTTCTTT. It translates to CASIFGQGARYTEAFF.

This clonotype was recorded a few times. The gene calls are TRBV19 and TRBJ1-6; weak D call: TRBD1 (6 bases). The V end was cut by 6 bases, the J end by 10 bases, with 19 bases between. CDR3 length: 15 residues. CDR1 and CDR2 from the germline V gene are LNHDA and SQIVND (reference sequence). The CDR3 nucleotides read TGTGCCAGTAGAAGAACCGGGACAAATCCCTCACCCCTCCACTTT. Its protein is CASRRTGTNPSPLHF.

On this clonotype: One end of the junction fails to match germline, which may point to a read error. The chain combines TRBV20-1 with TRBJ2-3; 10 bases agree with TRBD2. The CDR3 runs 15 residues. Germline-derived CDR1 and CDR2 are DFQATT and SNEGSKA (reference sequence). The CDR3 loop is CSARGASGRGDTRYF. CDR3 nucleotides: TGCAGTGCTAGAGGGGCTAGCGGGAGAGGCGATACGCGGTATTTT.

As for this clonotype: The junction departs from the called germline gene at one end, perhaps through a read error. This rearrangement joins TRBV29-1 to TRBJ1-1; weak D call: TRBD1 (5 bases). This CDR3 region has 14 residues. Germline loops: CDR1 SQVTM, CDR2 ANQGSEA. Written as DNA, the CDR3 is TGCAGTGTTGCTCTTGGCGCCGGGGGCACTGAAGCTTTCTTT. Its translation is CSVALGAGGTEAFF.

This clonotype was detected a few times. This may stem from a read error, because a much larger clone lies one nucleotide away. The genes are TRBV15 and TRBJ2-7, with D perhaps matching TRBD1 (6 bases). Trimming took 2 bases from V and 1 from J, leaving 18 bases between them. The CDR3 runs 17 residues. Per germline, CDR1 LNHNV and CDR2 YYDKDF (reference sequence). CDR3 sequence: CATSRPTDSLSSYEQYF. Here the CDR3 DNA reads TGTGCCACCAGCAGACCCACGGACAGTCTGTCATCCTACGAGCAGTACTTC.

This clonotype was found many times. The chain employs TRBV20-1 and TRBJ2-7; weak D call: TRBD1 (5 bases). CDR3 size: 17 residues. Germline CDR1 DFQATT, CDR2 SNEGSKA (reference sequence). Trimming took off 1 base at V and 0 bases at J, with 19 bases between the two ends. CDR3 amino acids: CSARAKGLRLSSYEQYF. CDR3 DNA: TGCAGTGCTAGAGCAAAGGGGTTGCGCCTGAGCTCCTACGAGCAGTACTTC.